The 3 T cell receptor beta chains listed next were all sequenced from one sample in a study of T cell repertoires in cytomegalovirus infection. Their antigen targets remain unknown. One entry per CDR3 protein results from TCRdb running MiXCR on the reads. This sample has 250,000 to 300,000 distinct CDR3 sequences, with approximately 22% found just once. Sequenced here: cultured PBMCs, sampled from culture after CMV antigen stimulation. Source of these receptors: a human donor in good health (CMV status not recorded). Some clones in this sample may be carry-over from other donors' samples.

The chain couples TRBV7-4 to TRBJ2-1; 13 bases map to TRBD2. The CDR3 sequence is 20 residues long. V was pared by 5 bases and J by 1 base, with 14 bases of the junction left unmatched. Looked up from germline, CDR1 is SGHVT and CDR2 is SQSDAQ. The CDR3 nucleotides read TGTGCCAGCAGCGGAAGACAACCGGGACTAGCGGGATCTTCCTACAATGAGCAGTTCTTC. It translates to CASSGRQPGLAGSSYNEQFF.

The genes are TRBV6-2 or TRBV6-3 and TRBJ2-5; possible D gene TRBD1, 5 bases. Germline V gene sequence: CDR1 MNHEY, CDR2 SVGEGT. This CDR3 has 15 amino acids. V shed 7 bases and J shed 4 bases, with 19 bases lying between them. CDR3 DNA: TGTGCCAGCAACGTCAAAGGACACCCCCCAGAGACCCAGTACTTC. It encodes CASNVKGHPPETQYF.

This clonotype has only a few counts. The V call is TRBV27, the J call TRBJ1-5; the match to TRBD1 covers 8 bases. Germline V gene data show CDR1 as MNHEY and CDR2 as SMNVEV (reference sequence). Germline trimming cut 5 bases from V and 6 bases from J; bases unmatched to any gene: 6. There are 14 residues in the CDR3. CDR3 DNA: TGTGCCAGCAGTCCCGGGACAGGCCTTCAGCCCCAGCATTTT. Translation gives CASSPGTGLQPQHF.